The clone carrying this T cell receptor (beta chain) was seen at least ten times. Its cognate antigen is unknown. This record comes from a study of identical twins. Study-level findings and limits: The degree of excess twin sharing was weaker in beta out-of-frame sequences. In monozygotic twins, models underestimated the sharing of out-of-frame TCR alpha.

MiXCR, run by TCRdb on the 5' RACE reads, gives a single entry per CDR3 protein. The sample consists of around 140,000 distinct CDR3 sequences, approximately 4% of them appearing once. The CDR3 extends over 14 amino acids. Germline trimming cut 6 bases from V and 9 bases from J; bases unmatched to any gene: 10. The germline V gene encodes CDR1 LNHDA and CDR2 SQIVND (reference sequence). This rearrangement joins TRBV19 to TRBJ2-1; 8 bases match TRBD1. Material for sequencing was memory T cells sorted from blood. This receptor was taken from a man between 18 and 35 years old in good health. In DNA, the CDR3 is TGTGCCAGTAGCCCCTTCGGACAGGGTGGTGAGCAGTTCTTC. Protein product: CASSPFGQGGEQFF.